The clone carrying this TCR beta chain was seen many times. The target antigen is unknown. Germline CDR1 and CDR2: SGHTA and FQGNSA. V was shortened by 5 bases and J by 5 bases, with 16 bases between the two germline ends. The CDR3 has 14 residues. Next came a second PCR, run for roughly 6 to 11 cycles, which used a sample-barcoded 5' primer along with a J-beta primer mix. Each CDR3 protein is one row after TCRdb ran MiXCR on the 5' RACE reads. The data hold about 1.7 million distinct CDR3 sequences, with 25% to 30% observed a single time. This sample is part of a study of blood T cells in healthy people across ages. Overall study findings and caveats: Among long-lived donors, naive CD4+ cells were more numerous and diversity higher than in aged donors.

This receptor was identified in a woman in her twenties or thirties in good health. This chain joins TRBV7-2 and TRBJ2-7; possibly TRBD1 for D (6 bases). The sequenced sample consisted of blood. DNA of the CDR3: TGTGCCAGCAGCGATACGACAGGCCGGGACGAGCAGTACTTC. Its protein is CASSDTTGRDEQYF. Full variable domain (missing parts from reference TRBV7-2 and TRBJ2-7): GAGVSQSPSNKVTEKGKDVELRCDPISGHTALYWYRQSLGQGLEFLIYFQGNSAPDKSGLPSDRFSAERTGGSVSTLTIQRTQQEDSAVYLCASSDTTGRDEQYFGPGTRLTVT.